These 16 T cell receptor beta chains were sequenced from one sample in a study of blood T cell repertoires in COVID-19. Assay: immunoSEQ multiplex PCR; the TCRdb copy retains only in-frame clones and omits some. The sample records a few hundred thousand clones, approximately 86% being singletons. Input material: peripheral blood. Receptor source: a man younger than 35 with active or convalescent COVID-19.

This chain uses TRBV5-1 with TRBJ2-3, with TRBD2 matching over 9 bases. CDR3 length: 14 residues. V lost 7 bases, J lost 4 bases, and 7 bases stayed unmatched. The germline gives CDR1 SGHRS, CDR2 YFSETQ. The CDR3: CASGSGGPADTQYF. CDR3 DNA: TGCGCCAGCGGTAGCGGGGGACCCGCAGATACGCAGTATTTT. Full variable domain (missing parts from reference TRBV5-1 and TRBJ2-3): KAGVTQTPRYLIKTRGQQVTLSCSPISGHRSVSWYQQTPGQGLQFLFEYFSETQRNKGNFPGRFSGRQFSNSRSEMNVSTLELGDSALYLCASGSGGPADTQYFGPGTRLTVL.

This rearrangement joins TRBV7-2 to TRBJ2-7; 7 positions agree with TRBD2. The V gene's germline CDR1 is SGHTA and CDR2 FQGNSA. The CDR3 spans 15 residues. The J segment lost 1 base and the V segment lost 5 bases, leaving 8 bases of the junction unmatched. Here the CDR3 reads CASSEASGGSYEQYF. The CDR3 DNA follows: TGTGCCAGCAGCGAAGCCTCGGGGGGATCCTACGAGCAGTACTTC.

The V and J genes are TRBV2 and TRBJ2-7, with a possible D match to TRBD1 (6 bases). Looked up from germline, CDR1 is SNHLY and CDR2 is FYNNEI. V lost 7 bases, J lost 9 bases, and 13 bases lay in between. CDR3 size: 11 residues. CDR3 loop: CASTTGKRQYF. DNA for the CDR3: TGTGCCAGCACCACAGGGAAACGGCAGTACTTC.

The V gene is TRBV6-6, the J gene TRBJ1-5, with 9 bases aligning to TRBD1. The CDR3 runs 16 residues. V was clipped by 7 bases and J by 5 bases; unmatched bases: 12. Germline CDR1 MNHNY, CDR2 SVGAGI (reference sequence). The CDR3 DNA reads TGTGCCAGCAATCCCGGGACAGGGAGCTTGGATCAGCCCCAGCATTTT. Translating it yields CASNPGTGSLDQPQHF.

This clone has a handful of counts. Other DNA sequences in the sample encode the same CDR3. The chain has TRBV14 and TRBJ1-2; perhaps TRBD1 as D (5 bases). The germline V gene has CDR1 SGHDN and CDR2 FVKESK. The CDR3 contains 13 residues. The ends were cut back, 1 base at V and 2 bases at J, with 5 bases in the middle. CDR3: CASSQGQNYGYTF. In DNA form, the CDR3 reads TGTGCCAGCAGCCAAGGACAGAACTATGGCTACACCTTC. Filled out from reference TRBV14 and TRBJ1-2, the complete variable domain reads EAGVTQFPSHSVIEKGQTVTLRCDPISGHDNLYWYRRVMGKEIKFLLHFVKESKQDESGMPNNRFLAERTGGTYSTLKVQPAELEDSGVYFCASSQGQNYGYTFGSGTRLTVV.

This chain joins TRBV5-1 and TRBJ1-2, with a tentative D call TRBD1 (6 bases). The CDR3 length is 16 residues. V was cut by 4 bases and J by 6 bases, with 22 bases left in between. Germline assignment: CDR1 SGHRS and CDR2 YFSETQ. Here the CDR3 DNA reads TGCGCCAGCAGCCAGGACAGCCATACTAAAGCGAATGGCTACACCTTC. Translation: CASSQDSHTKANGYTF.

The CDR3 loop reads CATLVRSGANVLTF. In DNA form, the CDR3 reads TGTGCCACCCTTGTCAGGTCTGGGGCCAACGTCCTGACTTTC. The chain combines TRBV2 with TRBJ2-6; D is unresolved. The germline CDR1 and CDR2 sequences are SNHLY and FYNNEI. The CDR3 is made up of 14 amino acids. The V end was cut by 10 bases, the J end by 1 base, with 11 bases between.

The chain links TRBV7-2 to TRBJ1-3; maybe TRBD1 (5 bases). Per the germline V gene, CDR1 is SGHTA and CDR2 is FQGNSA. V was trimmed by 7 bases and J by 3 bases, leaving 13 bases between them. This CDR3 contains 14 residues. The CDR3, as DNA: TGTGCCAGCACCCTCGGAAGGGGTGGAAACACCATATATTTT. The encoded protein is CASTLGRGGNTIYF.

The rearrangement links TRBV6-5 to TRBJ2-1; 12 bases are shared with TRBD2. The J segment lost 2 bases and the V segment lost 8 bases, leaving 1 base of the junction unmatched. The CDR3 length is 14 residues. Per germline, CDR1 MNHEY and CDR2 SVGAGI. The DNA of the CDR3 is TGTGCCAGCGGACTAGCGGGAACCTACAATGAGCAGTTCTTC. Translating gives CASGLAGTYNEQFF.

The table lists this clone with a count of one. The gene calls are TRBV4-2 and TRBJ1-1; D call uncertain. The CDR3 has 14 amino acids. Germline V lookup: CDR1 LGHNA, CDR2 YNFKEQ. With 0 bases removed from V and 11 bases from J, the gap between germline ends came to 16 bases. CDR3 bases: TGTGCCAGCAGCCAAGATAAGACTAGTCTCCGGGCTTTCTTT. This gives the protein CASSQDKTSLRAFF.

The CDR3 nucleotides read TGTGCCAGCGGTCTCCCCGGGCGGGGGGATCAGGAGCAGTACTTC. Its protein product is CASGLPGRGDQEQYF. The chain joins TRBV6-5 to TRBJ2-7; 8 nucleotides line up with TRBD2. Germline V CDR1 and CDR2: MNHEY, SVGAGI. V lost 8 bases, J lost 7 bases, and 16 bases stayed unmatched. The CDR3 is made up of 15 amino acids.

The CDR3 nucleotides read TGTGCCAGAAGCACACGGGTGGCGTGCGCCTATAATTCACCCCTCCACTTT. Translated, it gives CARSTRVACAYNSPLHF. This chain joins TRBV5-3 and TRBJ1-6; D gene uncertain. TRBV5-3 is classed as an ORF, of uncertain function. Trimming pared 4 bases from V and 2 bases from J, leaving 16 bases between. There are 17 residues in the CDR3.

This rearrangement joins TRBV5-1 to TRBJ1-1, with TRBD1 matching 8 bases. After removal of 0 bases from V and 3 bases from J, the junction contained 1 base not matched to a gene. The germline V gene encodes CDR1 SGHRS and CDR2 YFSETQ. CDR3 size: 14 residues. The CDR3 DNA follows: TGCGCCAGCAGCTTGGAGGGACAGGACACTGAAGCTTTCTTT. It is translated as CASSLEGQDTEAFF.

The rearrangement joins TRBV14 to TRBJ1-1, with D unresolved. Germline V gene sequence: CDR1 SGHDN, CDR2 FVKESK. The CDR3 totals 14 residues. V lost 0 bases and J lost 8, with 13 bases in between. The chain's CDR3 is CASSQDWSGGEAFF. Written as DNA, the CDR3 is TGTGCCAGCAGCCAAGATTGGAGCGGAGGCGAAGCTTTCTTT.

The chain carries TRBV9 and TRBJ1-2; D ambiguous. CDR3 length: 12 residues. From germline, CDR1 is SGDLS and CDR2 YYNGEE. Trimming removed 5 bases at V and 8 bases at J, with 13 bases between. The CDR3 loop reads CASSVEGYGYTF. The DNA for the CDR3 is TGTGCCAGCAGTGTTGAGGGTTACGGCTACACCTTC.

The chain couples TRBV5-4 to TRBJ2-2; 8 positions agree with TRBD2. Germline V lookup: CDR1 SGHNT, CDR2 YYREEE (reference sequence). This CDR3 contains 17 residues. Losses at the gene ends were 4 bases for V and 6 bases for J; bases not matched to a gene: 14. For the CDR3, the DNA is TGTGCCAGCAGCCCGAACTCTATTGGGACTAGAGCCGGGGAGCTGTTTTTT. It codes for CASSPNSIGTRAGELFF.